Each of the 21 T cell receptor beta chains below was sequenced from the same sample in a study of T cells in Graves' hyperthyroidism and ophthalmopathy (dated by TCRdb to about 2019). Library prep was done by multiplex PCR. Sequencing was performed on an Illumina HiSeq 2000. Amplification of TCR beta CDR3 regions was carried out from RNA transcripts. A first-round RT-PCR of the TCR CDR3 used the HTBI primer set with the Qiagen OneStep RT-PCR kit. TCRdb ran its own pipeline on the public reads, namely fastp trimming at Q25 and MiXCR clone calling, and kept in-frame beta chains. A single entry per CDR3 protein holds the most common genes and DNA from its merged rows. The sample yields about 380,000 distinct CDR3 sequences; about a fifth were counted once. The ten largest clones add up to 40% of the sample. Sequenced input: blood. These receptors were obtained from a man younger than 30 with Graves' ophthalmopathy.

This clonotype was seen more than once but under ten times. This rearrangement joins TRBV29-1 to TRBJ2-2, with 8 bases fitting TRBD2. Germline V CDR1 and CDR2: SQVTM, ANQGSEA. After removal of 2 bases from V and 5 bases from J, the junction contained 7 bases not matched to a gene. CDR3 length: 15 amino acids. The DNA of the CDR3 is TGCAGCGTTGAACGGCGGGGGGTGGGAACCGGGGAGCTGTTTTTT. Translating it yields CSVERRGVGTGELFF.

This chain links TRBV10-3 with TRBJ1-5; D not certain. V lost 2 bases and J lost 0, with 5 bases in between. Germline values: CDR1 ENHRY, CDR2 SYGVKD. The CDR3 totals 14 residues. The CDR3 sequence is CAISEPDSNQPQHF. The CDR3 bases are TGTGCCATCAGTGAGCCAGATAGCAATCAGCCCCAGCATTTT.

There are a few counts of this clonotype. This chain uses TRBV15 with TRBJ1-1, with D perhaps TRBD1 (6 bases). Germline lookup yields CDR1 LNHNV and CDR2 YYDKDF (reference sequence). Trimming removed 1 base from V and 1 base from J, with 7 bases in between. This CDR3 region has 14 residues. CDR3 sequence: CATSRATGNTEAFF. The CDR3 bases are TGTGCCACCAGCAGAGCGACAGGGAACACTGAAGCTTTCTTT.

This clonotype was observed at least ten times. The V and J genes are TRBV9 and TRBJ2-2; maybe TRBD2 (6 bases). Germline values: CDR1 SGDLS, CDR2 YYNGEE. This CDR3 has 16 amino acids. V gave up 0 bases and J gave up 1 base, with 10 bases separating them. The CDR3: CASSVAAGMNTGELFF. CDR3 nucleotides: TGTGCCAGCAGCGTAGCAGCGGGTATGAACACCGGGGAGCTGTTTTTT.

This clonotype was detected ten times or more. The chain links TRBV3-1 to TRBJ1-1; D is perhaps TRBD1 (5 bases). V lost 3 bases to trimming and J lost 7 bases, with 12 bases between them. CDR1 LGHDT and CDR2 YNNKEL come from the germline V gene (reference sequence). The CDR3 is 13 amino acids. This CDR3 reads CASSHNRGFEAFF. The CDR3 DNA reads TGTGCCAGCAGCCATAATAGGGGTTTTGAAGCTTTCTTT.

The DNA for the CDR3 is TGTGCCAGCAGCCAAGAGGGGGACCTGGGACTAGCGGGGGAAAATGAGCAGTTCTTC. This gives the protein CASSQEGDLGLAGENEQFF. V and J are TRBV4-2 and TRBJ2-1; 14 bases fit TRBD2. The CDR3 loop spans 19 amino acids. J lost 7 bases, V lost 0 bases, and 11 bases had no gene match. Germline values: CDR1 LGHNA, CDR2 YNFKEQ.

This clonotype was seen more than once but under ten times. The CDR3 loop reads CASSFSGGSSYNEQFF. CDR3 in DNA: TGCGCCAGCAGCTTCAGCGGGGGGAGCTCCTACAATGAGCAGTTCTTC. The chain joins TRBV5-1 to TRBJ2-1; TRBD2 agrees at 9 bases. The CDR3 runs 16 residues. The V gene's germline CDR1 is SGHRS and CDR2 YFSETQ. The V and J ends lost 2 bases and 0 bases, in that order; junction bases with no gene match: 3. Looking up the rest from reference TRBV5-1 and TRBJ2-1 gives the full variable domain: KAGVTQTPRYLIKTRGQQVTLSCSPISGHRSVSWYQQTPGQGLQFLFEYFSETQRNKGNFPGRFSGRQFSNSRSEMNVSTLELGDSALYLCASSFSGGSSYNEQFFGPGTRLTVL.

CDR3 residues: CASSLGEGRTNEQFF. The CDR3 region has the DNA TGCGCCAGCAGCCTAGGCGAAGGACGGACGAATGAGCAGTTCTTC. The chain has TRBV4-1 and TRBJ2-1; D remains unclear. Germline loops: CDR1 MGHRA, CDR2 YSYEKL. CDR3 size: 15 residues. The V gene lost 4 bases and the J gene lost 7 bases, with 17 bases spanning the gap.

This clonotype was detected ten times or more. The chain couples TRBV3-1 to TRBJ1-1; TRBD1 agrees at 9 bases. CDR1 LGHDT and CDR2 YNNKEL come from the germline V gene (reference sequence). V trimming: 3 bases; J trimming: 1 base; junction bases outside the gene matches: 6. The CDR3 runs to 16 residues. This CDR3 reads CASSQSLGQGNTEAFF. In DNA form, the CDR3 reads TGTGCCAGCAGCCAGTCTCTGGGACAGGGGAACACTGAAGCTTTCTTT.

As for this clonotype: With a much larger clone just one base away, this may be a read error. The rearrangement uses TRBV28 and TRBJ1-4; D unresolved. Germline V gene sequence: CDR1 MDHEN, CDR2 SYDVKM. CDR3 size: 16 residues. V lost 4 bases and J 8 bases, leaving 20 bases between the germline ends. The CDR3 coding sequence is TGTGCCAGCAGTTCCCCTCTACGGGGATCATTGGAAAAACTGTTTTTT. Protein: CASSSPLRGSLEKLFF.

This clonotype was observed at least ten times. The chain has TRBV28 and TRBJ1-1, with 7 nucleotides matching TRBD1. After removal of 6 bases from V and 1 base from J, the junction contained 11 bases not matched to a gene. Germline V gives CDR1 MDHEN, CDR2 SYDVKM. CDR3 length: 16 residues. CDR3 in amino acids: CASSRGSQGGNTEAFF. DNA of the CDR3: TGTGCCAGCAGCCGTGGGTCCCAGGGGGGGAACACTGAAGCTTTCTTT.

This clonotype has only a few counts. The J gene is TRBJ2-3, the V gene TRBV13; 8 nucleotides align to TRBD1. The J segment lost 2 bases and the V segment lost 3 bases, leaving 19 bases of the junction unmatched. The CDR3 length is 20 residues. CDR1 is PRHDT, CDR2 FYEKMQ, per germline (reference sequence). Here the CDR3 reads CASSFQGALFEKKLTDTQYF. The CDR3 DNA follows: TGTGCCAGCAGCTTTCAGGGGGCGCTTTTCGAAAAAAAACTCACAGATACGCAGTATTTT. Using reference TRBV13 and TRBJ2-3 for the parts outside the CDR3, the full variable domain is AAGVIQSPRHLIKEKRETATLKCYPIPRHDTVYWYQQGPGQDPQFLISFYEKMQSDKGSIPDRFSAQQFSDYHSELNMSSLELGDSALYFCASSFQGALFEKKLTDTQYFGPGTRLTVL.

V usage is TRBV7-3 and J usage is TRBJ2-1, with TRBD1 identical over 9 bases. CDR1 and CDR2 (germline): SGHTA, FQGTGA. This CDR3 has 14 amino acids. Trimming removed 5 bases from V and 7 bases from J; junction bases left unmatched: 6. This CDR3 is CASSTGTGFNEQFF. CDR3 coding DNA: TGTGCCAGCAGCACCGGGACAGGGTTTAATGAGCAGTTCTTC.

The chain is built from TRBV7-2 and TRBJ2-3, with D uncertain. This CDR3 region has 14 residues. V shed 5 bases and J shed 6 bases, with 15 bases lying between them. Germline V gives CDR1 SGHTA, CDR2 FQGNSA. CDR3: CASSPRYGFDTQYF. CDR3 sequence (DNA): TGTGCCAGCAGCCCCCGATATGGCTTCGATACGCAGTATTTT.

The sample holds a few counts of this clonotype. The chain employs TRBV6-6 and TRBJ2-6; possibly TRBD2 for D (6 bases). This CDR3 comprises 21 residues. V lost 0 bases to trimming and J lost 4 bases, with 25 bases between them. The germline gives CDR1 MNHNY, CDR2 SVGAGI (reference sequence). CDR3 nucleotides: TGTGCCAGCAGTTACTCGCCTCCCCGGGGACTCCCGAGTGGGGGGGCCAACGTCCTGACTTTC. This gives the protein CASSYSPPRGLPSGGANVLTF.

Many counts were recorded for this clonotype. The rearrangement uses TRBV12-3 or TRBV12-4 and TRBJ2-7; 11 positions match TRBD2. This CDR3 has 14 amino acids. The V gene end was trimmed by 6 bases and the J gene end by 4 bases; junction bases not matched to a gene: 5. The CDR3: CASSKLAGVYEQYF. In nucleotides, the CDR3 is TGTGCCAGCAGCAAACTAGCGGGGGTATACGAGCAGTACTTC.

This clonotype appeared many times. The CDR3 DNA reads TGTGCCAGCAGCCGGCCGGGACTGTACACCGGGGAGCTGTTTTTT. This sequence encodes CASSRPGLYTGELFF. The chain is built from TRBV14 and TRBJ2-2; TRBD2 is a possible D gene (6 bases). Trimming took off 4 bases at V and 3 bases at J, with 12 bases between the two ends. This CDR3 region has 15 residues. Germline CDR1 reads SGHDN; CDR2 reads FVKESK.

Concerning this clonotype itself: The junction does not match germline at one end; this may be a read error. This chain joins TRBV6-2 or TRBV6-3 and TRBJ2-5; 10 nucleotides agree with TRBD1. The CDR3 is 15 amino acids. Germline V CDR1 and CDR2: MNHEY, SVGEGT. CDR3 coding DNA: TGTGCCAGCAGTTTCCCTGACAGGGGGCGAAAGACCAAGTACTTC. This encodes CASSFPDRGRKTKYF.

This clonotype was picked up a small number of times. This chain joins TRBV14 and TRBJ1-1; D gene ambiguous. Trimming took 2 bases from V and 0 from J, leaving 10 bases between them. Germline CDR1 reads SGHDN; CDR2 reads FVKESK. This CDR3 contains 15 residues. The CDR3 DNA follows: TGTGCCAGCAGCCAACGTAGGGTGGTGAACACTGAAGCTTTCTTT. Translation: CASSQRRVVNTEAFF.

At least ten counts were recorded for this clonotype. The chain recombines TRBV2 with TRBJ2-1; possible D gene TRBD2, 5 bases. V dropped 3 bases and J dropped 0 bases, with 9 bases sitting between them. CDR3 size: 15 residues. Germline V gives CDR1 SNHLY, CDR2 FYNNEI. CDR3 sequence reads: CASSDRGLSYNEQFF. CDR3 bases: TGTGCCAGCAGTGATCGAGGGCTCTCCTACAATGAGCAGTTCTTC.

This clonotype was counted ten times or more. This chain uses TRBV5-1 with TRBJ2-7; D not certain. The CDR3 runs 15 residues. The V and J ends lost 0 bases and 2 bases respectively, with 12 bases between them. Germline CDR1 SGHRS, CDR2 YFSETQ. The CDR3 DNA follows: TGCGCCAGCAGCTTGGAAACGGGCCCCCCCTACGAGCAGTACTTC. This gives the protein CASSLETGPPYEQYF.